One sample yielded the 25 T cell receptor beta chains listed below, sequenced in a study of blood T cell repertoires in COVID-19. Clones were sequenced by immunoSEQ multiplex PCR, and TCRdb holds only the in-frame ones, with some missing. This repertoire shows approximately 150,000 clones, approximately 80% found once; its top ten account for over 10%. The sample comprised peripheral blood. These receptors were taken from a man aged 65 to 85 who had recovered from COVID-19.

A single count supports this clone. This rearrangement joins TRBV12-3 or TRBV12-4 to TRBJ2-5, with TRBD1 identical over 7 bases. V dropped 6 bases and J dropped 4; count of bases not matched to a gene: 5. CDR3 length: 13 amino acids. The CDR3 here is CASRLTGSETQYF. The DNA for the CDR3 is TGTGCCAGCAGATTGACAGGGTCAGAGACCCAGTACTTC.

This clone was recorded only once. The V and J genes are TRBV28 and TRBJ2-7; TRBD1 agrees at 7 bases. Trimming at V came to 4 bases and at J to 2 bases, leaving 5 bases not matched to a gene. Germline V CDR1 and CDR2: MDHEN, SYDVKM. The CDR3 runs 14 residues. Here the CDR3 DNA reads TGTGCCAGCAGTTCTACAGGGGCCGCCTACGAGCAGTACTTC. Its translation is CASSSTGAAYEQYF. Complete variable domain (other parts from reference TRBV28 and TRBJ2-7): DVKVTQSSRYLVKRTGEKVFLECVQDMDHENMFWYRQDPGLGLRLIYFSYDVKMKEKGDIPEGYSVSREKKERFSLILESASTNQTSMYLCASSSTGAAYEQYFGPGTRLTVT.

The rearrangement uses TRBV19 and TRBJ1-2, with 10 bases aligning to TRBD1. CDR3 length: 15 residues. The junction had 5 bases not matched to a gene; V was cut back by 3 bases and J by 4 bases. Germline values: CDR1 LNHDA, CDR2 SQIVND (reference sequence). The CDR3 nucleotides read TGTGCCAGTAGTATGACAGGGGGCATGAGCTATGGCTACACCTTC. Residues: CASSMTGGMSYGYTF.

The chain carries TRBV7-2 and TRBJ2-1; 7 bases are a match to TRBD2. The ends lost 10 bases at V and 5 bases at J; junction bases unmatched: 5. CDR3 length equals 12 residues. Per germline, CDR1 SGHTA and CDR2 FQGNSA. The CDR3 DNA reads TGTGCCACCGGGAGGTCCAACAATGAGCAGTTCTTC. Protein sequence: CATGRSNNEQFF.

The table lists this clone with a few counts. The rearrangement joins TRBV4-1 to TRBJ1-2, with TRBD1 identical over 8 bases. The length of the CDR3 is 16 residues. Germline values: CDR1 MGHRA, CDR2 YSYEKL. Losses at the gene ends were 5 bases for V and 0 bases for J; bases not matched to a gene: 8. The CDR3 DNA sequence: TGCGCCAGCAGCATACGGACAGGGCCCTCTAACTATGGCTACACCTTC. Translating gives CASSIRTGPSNYGYTF.

The genes are TRBV7-9 and TRBJ2-7, with 9 bases identical to TRBD2. Germline assignment: CDR1 SEHNR and CDR2 FQNEAQ (reference sequence). The trim removed 1 base at V and 9 bases at J, leaving 7 bases unmatched. The CDR3 totals 14 residues. CDR3 region: CASSLELAGGLQYF. DNA of the CDR3: TGTGCCAGCAGCTTAGAACTAGCGGGCGGCTTGCAGTACTTC.

The genes are TRBV5-1 and TRBJ2-2, with 15 bases identical to TRBD2. The CDR3 runs 18 residues. Germline CDR1 is SGHRS and CDR2 is YFSETQ. Trimming at V came to 4 bases and at J to 1 base, leaving 5 bases not matched to a gene. This CDR3 reads CASSPGTSGRQNTGELFF. In nucleotides, the CDR3 is TGCGCCAGCAGCCCCGGGACTAGCGGGAGGCAGAACACCGGGGAGCTGTTTTTT.

The chain is built from TRBV19 and TRBJ2-1; D gene unclear. Trimming pared 5 bases from V and 5 bases from J, leaving 7 bases between. CDR1 and CDR2 (germline): LNHDA, SQIVND (reference sequence). This CDR3 is 12 amino acids long. This CDR3 is CASSSVNNEQFF. The CDR3 DNA reads TGTGCCAGTAGTTCTGTAAACAATGAGCAGTTCTTC.

The gene calls are TRBV27 and TRBJ1-5, with D hard to call. CDR3 length equals 15 residues. Germline CDR1 is MNHEY and CDR2 is SMNVEV (reference sequence). V shed 6 bases and J shed 2 bases, with 14 bases lying between them. The CDR3 loop reads CASSPNGLRNQPQHF. CDR3 DNA: TGTGCCAGCAGCCCTAACGGGTTGCGCAATCAGCCCCAGCATTTT.

Details on this clone: One base away lies a much larger clone, so this may be a sequencing read error. The CDR3 DNA is TGTGCCAGCAGCCCAGGACAGGGCTACGAGCAGTACTTC. It is translated as CASSPGQGYEQYF. V and J are TRBV7-8 and TRBJ2-7; 8 bases line up with TRBD1. This CDR3 comprises 13 residues. The J segment lost 3 bases and the V segment lost 5 bases, leaving 3 bases of the junction unmatched. Per germline, CDR1 SGHVS and CDR2 FQNEAQ.

The chain couples TRBV4-3 to TRBJ2-5, with 8 nucleotides matching TRBD1. There are 14 residues in the CDR3. V dropped 3 bases and J dropped 2; count of bases not matched to a gene: 2. Germline-derived CDR1 and CDR2 are LGHNA and YSLEER. CDR3 bases: TGCGCCAGCAGCCAGACAGGGGTTCAAGAGACCCAGTACTTC. Protein product: CASSQTGVQETQYF.

With regard to this clone: A read error may account for a junction end that differs from germline. Other nucleotide sequences in the sample specify the same CDR3. The chain combines TRBV10-1 with TRBJ2-2, with unresolved D. This CDR3 region has 12 residues. The germline gives CDR1 WNHNN, CDR2 SYGVQD (reference sequence). Here the CDR3 DNA reads TGCGCTAGCAGTGTCAGTAACGGGGAGCTGTTTTTT. This encodes CASSVSNGELFF.

The chain combines TRBV5-4 with TRBJ1-2, with 8 bases fitting TRBD1. The CDR3 totals 15 residues. V trimming: 4 bases; J trimming: 8 bases; junction bases outside the gene matches: 13. Germline values: CDR1 SGHNT, CDR2 YYREEE (reference sequence). CDR3 sequence (DNA): TGTGCCAGCAGCCTTGACAGGGGTCCTCTGGGCGGCTACACCTTC. This codes for CASSLDRGPLGGYTF.

This clone was detected a few times. The rearrangement uses TRBV5-1 and TRBJ2-5, with TRBD2 matching over 7 bases. The V gene end was trimmed by 2 bases and the J gene end by 5 bases; junction bases not matched to a gene: 12. Germline V gene lookup returns CDR1 SGHRS and CDR2 YFSETQ. This CDR3 region has 16 residues. In DNA form, the CDR3 reads TGCGCCAGCAGCTTAACCCCTTTGGGGGGGATGGAGACCCAGTACTTC. Protein: CASSLTPLGGMETQYF.

V is TRBV5-1 and J is TRBJ2-7; D might be TRBD1 (6 bases). Per the germline V gene, CDR1 is SGHRS and CDR2 is YFSETQ. The CDR3 is made up of 15 amino acids. V lost 4 bases, J lost 3 bases, and 17 bases lay in between. The CDR3 nucleotides are TGCGCCAGCAGCGGGGGCCCGGCAGGGGACTACGAGCAGTACTTC. It codes for CASSGGPAGDYEQYF.

This rearrangement joins TRBV18 to TRBJ1-6; a weak D match, TRBD1 (5 bases). V dropped 2 bases and J dropped 8 bases, with 10 bases sitting between them. Germline CDR1 and CDR2: KGHSH and LQKENI. The CDR3 contains 14 residues. The CDR3 here is CASSPEGLYSPLHF. In DNA, the CDR3 is TGTGCCAGCTCACCAGAGGGACTGTATTCACCCCTCCACTTT. Together with reference TRBV18 and TRBJ1-6, the CDR3 gives the full variable domain: NAGVMQNPRHLVRRRGQEARLRCSPMKGHSHVYWYRQLPEEGLKFMVYLQKENIIDESGMPKERFSAEFPKEGPSILRIQQVVRGDSAAYFCASSPEGLYSPLHFGNGTRLTVT.

The genes are TRBV18 and TRBJ1-5; tentative D call: TRBD1 (5 bases). The CDR3 consists of 15 residues. V lost 1 base to trimming and J lost 5 bases, with 12 bases between them. Germline-derived CDR1 and CDR2 are KGHSH and LQKENI. CDR3 protein: CASSPQRGEDQPQHF. CDR3 bases: TGTGCCAGCTCACCACAAAGAGGGGAGGATCAGCCCCAGCATTTT.

The gene calls are TRBV27 and TRBJ1-2; TRBD1 agrees at 8 bases. CDR1 MNHEY and CDR2 SMNVEV come from the germline V gene (reference sequence). The CDR3 has 13 residues. V shed 0 bases and J 8 bases; nucleotides not matched to a gene: 2. This CDR3 reads CASSLSTGDGYTF. CDR3 in DNA: TGTGCCAGCAGTTTATCGACAGGGGACGGCTACACCTTC.

The rearrangement uses TRBV7-2 and TRBJ2-1; 10 bases match TRBD2. The J segment lost 8 bases and the V segment lost 3 bases, leaving 10 bases of the junction unmatched. This CDR3 spans 16 amino acids. CDR1 and CDR2 from the germline V gene are SGHTA and FQGNSA. For the CDR3, the DNA is TGTGCCAGCAGCTTGAGACTAGCGGGCTCCGGGGATGAGCAGTTCTTC. Translation: CASSLRLAGSGDEQFF. Complete variable domain (other parts from reference TRBV7-2 and TRBJ2-1): GAGVSQSPSNKVTEKGKDVELRCDPISGHTALYWYRQSLGQGLEFLIYFQGNSAPDKSGLPSDRFSAERTGGSVSTLTIQRTQQEDSAVYLCASSLRLAGSGDEQFFGPGTRLTVL.

The CDR3 sequence is CASSRMTSGRGNEQFF. The CDR3 DNA reads TGTGCCAGCAGCCGCATGACTAGCGGGAGGGGGAATGAGCAGTTCTTC. The chain links TRBV6-2 or TRBV6-3 to TRBJ2-1, with 14 nucleotides matching TRBD2. CDR1 MNHEY and CDR2 SVGEGT come from the germline V gene. The CDR3 runs to 16 residues. Germline trimming cut 6 bases from V and 7 bases from J; bases unmatched to any gene: 8.

The chain is built from TRBV6-5 and TRBJ1-1; possibly TRBD1 for D (5 bases). This CDR3 contains 14 residues. CDR1 is MNHEY, CDR2 SVGAGI, per germline. Between the trimmed V and J ends, which lost 6 bases and 0 bases, there was a span of 11 bases. In DNA form, the CDR3 reads TGTGCCAGCAGGACAGACAGAATGAACACTGAAGCTTTCTTT. Residues: CASRTDRMNTEAFF.

The chain joins TRBV15 to TRBJ1-1; D uncertain. V shed 9 bases and J shed 0 bases, with 11 bases lying between them. The CDR3 loop spans 13 amino acids. CDR1 LNHNV and CDR2 YYDKDF come from the germline V gene (reference sequence). The CDR3 region has the DNA TGTGCCACTTCCCGAGATTTGAACACTGAAGCTTTCTTT. Amino acid sequence: CATSRDLNTEAFF.

This chain joins TRBV2 and TRBJ2-7; D gene uncertain. CDR1 and CDR2 from the germline V gene are SNHLY and FYNNEI. CDR3 length equals 13 residues. Trimming stripped 6 bases from V and 3 bases from J, with 12 bases between. Here the CDR3 reads CASSPSTFYEQYF. The CDR3 DNA sequence: TGTGCCAGCAGCCCCTCAACATTCTACGAGCAGTACTTC.

The gene calls are TRBV18 and TRBJ2-5; tentative D call: TRBD1 (6 bases). The germline V gene encodes CDR1 KGHSH and CDR2 LQKENI. The CDR3 has 20 amino acids. Trimming removed 0 bases from V and 4 bases from J, with 27 bases in between. CDR3 amino acids: CASSPPQRSLNRERGETQYF. The CDR3 nucleotides read TGTGCCAGCTCACCACCTCAACGATCGCTAAACAGGGAGAGAGGAGAGACCCAGTACTTC. The full variable domain, its missing parts supplied by reference TRBV18 and TRBJ2-5, is NAGVMQNPRHLVRRRGQEARLRCSPMKGHSHVYWYRQLPEEGLKFMVYLQKENIIDESGMPKERFSAEFPKEGPSILRIQQVVRGDSAAYFCASSPPQRSLNRERGETQYFGPGTRLLVL.

The V gene is TRBV3-1 (or the pseudogene TRBV3-2), the J gene TRBJ1-3; D gene ambiguous. V shed 1 base and J shed 0 bases, with 7 bases lying between them. CDR3 length: 15 residues. Germline V gives CDR1 LGHDT, CDR2 YNNKEL (reference sequence). The CDR3 nucleotides read TGTGCCAGCAGCCAAGCACTGATCTCTGGAAACACCATATATTTT. Protein sequence: CASSQALISGNTIYF.